This record looks at one T cell receptor beta chain sequence and its context. Using immunoSEQ multiplex PCR, the repertoire was profiled, and TCRdb retains in-frame clones only, with some absent. The sample yields tens of thousands of clones, roughly 90% seen once. The V end lost 5 bases, the J end lost 1 base, and 20 bases lay between the germline ends. The CDR3 extends over 17 amino acids. The germline CDR1 and CDR2 sequences are LNHDA and SQIVND (reference sequence). This entry belongs to a study of T cell changes during pregnancy in multiple sclerosis. The material sequenced was peripheral blood, taken in the second trimester of pregnancy. The rearrangement links TRBV19 to TRBJ1-1; D is uncertain. The receptor was derived from a female donor with multiple sclerosis, enrolled in a pregnancy study. CDR3 sequence reads: CASSGGWSKKQNTEAFF. CDR3 bases: TGTGCCAGTAGTGGAGGCTGGTCCAAAAAACAGAACACTGAAGCTTTCTTT. Full variable domain (remainder filled in from reference TRBV19 and TRBJ1-1): DGGITQSPKYLFRKEGQNVTLSCEQNLNHDAMYWYRQDPGQGLRLIYYSQIVNDFQKGDIAEGYSVSREKKESFPLTVTSAQKNPTAFYLCASSGGWSKKQNTEAFFGQGTRLTVV.